This TCR beta chain is drawn from a study of CD8 T cells in ankylosing spondylitis. Findings of the study overall: Matched ankylosing spondylitis synovial fluid reportedly contained a significantly enriched population of disease-linked clones. In synovial fluid and blood from reactive arthritis, some motif variants were previously reported. Researchers report that disease-linked clones proved CD8+ and relatively rare in peripheral blood. Blood from ankylosing spondylitis patients appeared to carry a characteristic roughly 8-variant TCR beta motif.

V lost 6 bases and J 10 bases, leaving 13 bases between the germline ends. Germline V lookup: CDR1 MNHEY, CDR2 SVGEGT. This CDR3 has 12 residues. In the case of this clonotype: Its antigen is unidentified.

Libraries for TCR beta were made by quantitative 5'-RACE with molecular barcodes. TCRdb fed the 5' RACE reads into MiXCR, producing one record per CDR3 protein. The repertoire holds a few hundred thousand distinct CDR3 sequences, with under 25% as singletons. The source material was blood, either unsorted or a sorted T cell fraction (not recorded which). This chain joins TRBV6-2 or TRBV6-3 and TRBJ2-1; perhaps TRBD1 as D (6 bases). The receptor was derived from a male donor with ankylosing spondylitis. The CDR3 bases are TGTGCCAGCAGACAGGGTCAGGGCGAGCAGTTCTTC. As protein: CASRQGQGEQFF.